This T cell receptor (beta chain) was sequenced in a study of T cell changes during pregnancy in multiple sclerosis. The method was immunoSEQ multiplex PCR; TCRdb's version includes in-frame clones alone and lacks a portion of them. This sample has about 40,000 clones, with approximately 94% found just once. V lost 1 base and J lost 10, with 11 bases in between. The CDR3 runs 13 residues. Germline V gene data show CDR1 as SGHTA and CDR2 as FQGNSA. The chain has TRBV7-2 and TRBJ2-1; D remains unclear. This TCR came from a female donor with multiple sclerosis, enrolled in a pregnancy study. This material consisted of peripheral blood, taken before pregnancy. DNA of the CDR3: TGTGCCAGCAGCTTAGTTATAGCAAACGAGCAGTTCTTC. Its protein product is CASSLVIANEQFF.